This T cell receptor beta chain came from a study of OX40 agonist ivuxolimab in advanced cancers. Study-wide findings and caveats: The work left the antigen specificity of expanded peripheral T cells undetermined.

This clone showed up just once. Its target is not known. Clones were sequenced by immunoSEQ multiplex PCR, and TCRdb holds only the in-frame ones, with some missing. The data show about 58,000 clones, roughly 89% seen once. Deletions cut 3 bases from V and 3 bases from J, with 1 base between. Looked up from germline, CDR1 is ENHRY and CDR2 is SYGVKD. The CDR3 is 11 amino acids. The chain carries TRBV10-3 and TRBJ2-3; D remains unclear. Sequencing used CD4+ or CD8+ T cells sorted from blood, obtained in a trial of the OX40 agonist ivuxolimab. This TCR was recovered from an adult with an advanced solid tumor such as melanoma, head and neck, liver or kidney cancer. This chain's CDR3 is CAISETDTQYF. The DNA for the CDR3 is TGTGCCATCAGTGAAACAGATACGCAGTATTTT.